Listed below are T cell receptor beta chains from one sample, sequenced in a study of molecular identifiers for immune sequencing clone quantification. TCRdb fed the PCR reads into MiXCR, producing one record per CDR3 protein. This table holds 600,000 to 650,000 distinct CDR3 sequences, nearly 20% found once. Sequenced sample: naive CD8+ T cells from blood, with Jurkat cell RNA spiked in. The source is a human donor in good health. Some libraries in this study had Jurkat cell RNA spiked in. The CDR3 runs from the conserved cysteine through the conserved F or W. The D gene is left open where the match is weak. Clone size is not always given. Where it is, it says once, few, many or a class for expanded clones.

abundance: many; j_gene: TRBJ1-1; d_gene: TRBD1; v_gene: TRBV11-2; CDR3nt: TGTGCCAGCAGCTCTTGGCCCGGGACAGTCTCTGAAGCTTTCTTT; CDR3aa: CASSSWPGTVSEAFF
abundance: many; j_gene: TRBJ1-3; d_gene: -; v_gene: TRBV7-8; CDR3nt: TGTGCCAGCAGCTTAGATATGGGGGCAATCGGAAACACCATATATTTT; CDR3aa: CASSLDMGAIGNTIYF
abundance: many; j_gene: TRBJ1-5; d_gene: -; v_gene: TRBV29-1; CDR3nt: TGCAGCGTGGGAGACCGACAGGCCAATCAGCCCCAGCATTTT; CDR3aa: CSVGDRQANQPQHF
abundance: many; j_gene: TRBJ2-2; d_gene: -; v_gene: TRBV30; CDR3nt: TGTGCCTGGAGTGTAATGGGGATCGGGGAGCTGTTTTTT; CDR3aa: CAWSVMGIGELFF
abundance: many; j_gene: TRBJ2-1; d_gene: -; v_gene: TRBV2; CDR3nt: TGTGCCAGCAGTGAGGACAGTAGCTCCTACAATGAGCAGTTCTTC; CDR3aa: CASSEDSSSYNEQFF
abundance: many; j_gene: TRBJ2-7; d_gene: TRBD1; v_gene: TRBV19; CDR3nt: TGTGCCAGTAGTCGCCGGGACAGGGCCCCCTACGAGCAGTACTTC; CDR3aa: CASSRRDRAPYEQYF
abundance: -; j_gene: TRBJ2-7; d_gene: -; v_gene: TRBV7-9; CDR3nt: TGTGCCAGCACCCTCGCGACAGACTACGAGCAGTGCTTC; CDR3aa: CASTLATDYEQCF
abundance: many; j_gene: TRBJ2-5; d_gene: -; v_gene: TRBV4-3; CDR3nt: TGCGCCAGCAGCCAGACAACAGGGTGGGGGGAGACCCAGTACTTC; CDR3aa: CASSQTTGWGETQYF
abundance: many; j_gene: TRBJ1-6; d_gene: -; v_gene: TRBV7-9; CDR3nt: TGTGCCAGCAGCTTTGTCAGGGACGATTCACCCCTCCACTTT; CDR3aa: CASSFVRDDSPLHF
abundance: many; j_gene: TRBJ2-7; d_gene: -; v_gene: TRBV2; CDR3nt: TGTGCCAGCAGTGACCCGACCTACGAGCAGTACTTC; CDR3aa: CASSDPTYEQYF
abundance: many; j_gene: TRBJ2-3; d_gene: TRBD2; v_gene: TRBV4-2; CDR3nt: TGTGCCAGCAGCCAAACTCAACTAGCGGGAGATACGCAGTATTTT; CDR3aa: CASSQTQLAGDTQYF
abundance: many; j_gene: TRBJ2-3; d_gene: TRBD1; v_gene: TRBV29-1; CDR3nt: TGCAGCGTGCATAAGCTCCGGGACAGGGAATCGGATACGCAGTATTTT; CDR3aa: CSVHKLRDRESDTQYF
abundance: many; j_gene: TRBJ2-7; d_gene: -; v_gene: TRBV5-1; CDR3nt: TGCGCCAGCAGCGACCCGGGGGCGGGTTCAGTCGAGCAGTACTTC; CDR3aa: CASSDPGAGSVEQYF
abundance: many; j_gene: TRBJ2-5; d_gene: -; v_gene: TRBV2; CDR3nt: TGTGCCAGCAATTGGTTCCAAGAGACCCAGTACTTC; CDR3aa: CASNWFQETQYF
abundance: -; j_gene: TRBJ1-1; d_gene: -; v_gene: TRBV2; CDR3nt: TGTGCCAGCAGTGGTAAACACCACCTGATCTTT; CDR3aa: CASSGKHHLIF
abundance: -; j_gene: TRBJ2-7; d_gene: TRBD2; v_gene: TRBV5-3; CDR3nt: TGTGCCAGCAGCGGGACTAGTCTCCACGAGCAGTACTTC; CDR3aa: CASSGTSLHEQYF
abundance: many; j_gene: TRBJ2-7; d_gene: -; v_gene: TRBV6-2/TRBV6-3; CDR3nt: TGTGCCAGCAGTCAACAGGGAACTCCCTACGAGCAGTACTTC; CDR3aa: CASSQQGTPYEQYF
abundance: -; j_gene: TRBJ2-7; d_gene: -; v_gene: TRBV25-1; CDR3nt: TGTGCCAGCACGGACATCTACGAGCAGTACTTC; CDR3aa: CASTDIYEQYF
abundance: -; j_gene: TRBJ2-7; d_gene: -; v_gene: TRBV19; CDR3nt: TGTGCCAGTAGTACCGGGATGGGCGCTGGGTACGAGCAGTACTTC; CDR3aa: CASSTGMGAGYEQYF
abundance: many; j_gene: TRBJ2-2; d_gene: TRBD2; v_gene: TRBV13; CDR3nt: TGTGCCAGCAGCTTAAGGGCGTCGGGACTAGCGAACACCGGGGAGCTGTTTTTT; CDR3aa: CASSLRASGLANTGELFF
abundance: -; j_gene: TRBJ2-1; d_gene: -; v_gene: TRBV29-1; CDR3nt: TGCAGCGTTGAAACGTTTGGCTCCTACAATGAGCAGTTCTTC; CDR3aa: CSVETFGSYNEQFF
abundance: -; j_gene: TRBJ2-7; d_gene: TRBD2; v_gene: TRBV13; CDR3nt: TGTGCCAGCAGCAGAACCAGCGGGGTTAACTCCTACGAGCAGTACTTC; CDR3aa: CASSRTSGVNSYEQYF
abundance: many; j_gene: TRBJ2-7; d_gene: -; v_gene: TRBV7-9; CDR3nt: TGTGCCAGCAGGGTTGGGGTGTACGAGCAGTACTTC; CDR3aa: CASRVGVYEQYF
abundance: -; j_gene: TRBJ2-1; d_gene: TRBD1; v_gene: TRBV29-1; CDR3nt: TGCAGCGTCTACAGGGGGAATGAGCAGTTCTTC; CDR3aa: CSVYRGNEQFF
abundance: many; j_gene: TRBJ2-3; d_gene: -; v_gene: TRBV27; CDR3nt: TGTGCCAGCAGTTTGGGGGCCTCCCCAAAGGCAGATACGCAGTATTTT; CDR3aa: CASSLGASPKADTQYF
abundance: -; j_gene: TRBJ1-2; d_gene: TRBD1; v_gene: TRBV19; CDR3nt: TGTGCCAGTAGTATCGCGACAGGGGGCGACTATGACTACACCTTC; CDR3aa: CASSIATGGDYDYTF
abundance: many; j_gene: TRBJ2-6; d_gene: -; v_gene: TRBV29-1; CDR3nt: TGCAGCGTTGACGAGGGGCACGGGGCCAACGTCCTGACTTTC; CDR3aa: CSVDEGHGANVLTF
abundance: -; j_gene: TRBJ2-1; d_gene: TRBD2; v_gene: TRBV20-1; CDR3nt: TGCAGTGCCAAGGGGGAGCGGGAGTGGTTCAATGAGCAGTTCTTC; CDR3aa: CSAKGEREWFNEQFF
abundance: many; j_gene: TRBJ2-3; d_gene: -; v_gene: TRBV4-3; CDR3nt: TGCGCCAGCAGCCAAGAACTCGCCCGAGAGATCCCAGATACGCAGTATTTT; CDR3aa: CASSQELAREIPDTQYF
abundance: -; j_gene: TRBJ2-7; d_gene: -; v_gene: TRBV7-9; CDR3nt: TGTGCCAGCAGCCAGGTGGTCTCCTACGAGCAGTACTTC; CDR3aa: CASSQVVSYEQYF
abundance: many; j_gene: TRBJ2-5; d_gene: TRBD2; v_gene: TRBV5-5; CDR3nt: TGTGCCAGCAGCTTTCACCCGGGACTAGCGGGGGGGACGTTGGAGCAAGAGACCCAGTACTTC; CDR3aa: CASSFHPGLAGGTLEQETQYF